This T cell receptor (beta chain) was sequenced during a study of T-cell memory formation after mild COVID-19. The wider study: TCR clusters largely stayed donor specific.

About this clonotype: Its specificity is unknown.

It was 5'RACE with constant-segment primers that produced the TCR alpha and TCR beta cDNA libraries, which carried sample barcodes and UMIs. TCRdb used MiXCR to reprocess the 5' RACE reads, holding one entry per CDR3 protein. Of fewer than 250,000 distinct CDR3 sequences listed, around 25% are singletons. Study-level results: Confirmation was lacking for SARS-CoV-2 specificity of second-wave clones that peaked on day 37. Pre-infection memory carried some responding clones, suggesting that cross-reactive memory joined.

Germline assignment: CDR1 SEHNR and CDR2 FQNEAQ (reference sequence). V trimming: 2 bases; J trimming: 5 bases; junction bases outside the gene matches: 7. CDR3 length: 15 amino acids. Sequenced input: PBMCs or a T cell subset sorted from them (not recorded which). The rearrangement joins TRBV7-9 to TRBJ2-5, with TRBD2 matching 8 bases. The sequence was collected from an adult woman who had mild COVID-19 (a few samples of this study predate the infection). Cell type and time point are not known. The CDR3 bases are TGTGCCAGCAGCTTATCTGACGCTAGCGGGGAGACCCAGTACTTC. Its translation: CASSLSDASGETQYF.